Below, 10 T cell receptor beta chains from the same sample are listed, as sequenced in a study of T cell changes during pregnancy in multiple sclerosis. Profiled with immunoSEQ multiplex PCR; TCRdb holds only in-frame clones, not every one. The data show tens of thousands of clones, with 80% to 95% seen just once and about 2% held by the top ten. The source was peripheral blood, collected in the third trimester of pregnancy. These receptors were collected from a female donor in good health, enrolled as a control in a pregnancy study.

The chain links TRBV6-5 to TRBJ1-1, with D tentatively TRBD1 (6 bases). Between the trimmed V and J ends, which lost 4 bases and 1 base, there was a span of 13 bases. The CDR3 is 15 residues long. Per germline, CDR1 MNHEY and CDR2 SVGAGI. CDR3 sequence (DNA): TGTGCCAGCAGTTTTAGCCCGGACAGGAACACTGAAGCTTTCTTT. Its protein is CASSFSPDRNTEAFF.

The CDR3 DNA reads as TGTGCCAGCAGCACAACGATGGGACTAGCGGGAGCTTTACCCTACGAGCAGTACTTC. Amino acids: CASSTTMGLAGALPYEQYF. The rearrangement links TRBV7-2 to TRBJ2-7; 14 bases are a match to TRBD2. CDR3 length equals 19 residues. The germline gives CDR1 SGHTA, CDR2 FQGNSA. The V gene end was trimmed by 5 bases and the J gene end by 2 bases; junction bases not matched to a gene: 14.

The CDR3 here is CASSQVSGTGGYEQYF. CDR3 nucleotide sequence: TGCGCCAGCAGCCAAGTCTCCGGGACAGGGGGGTACGAGCAGTACTTC. The chain couples TRBV4-3 to TRBJ2-7, with 11 bases fitting TRBD1. Germline loops: CDR1 LGHNA, CDR2 YSLEER. The CDR3 spans 16 residues. The trim removed 1 base at V and 4 bases at J, leaving 6 bases unmatched.

This clone was observed once. This rearrangement joins TRBV6-5 to TRBJ2-3; TRBD1 aligns across 7 bases. CDR1 is MNHEY and CDR2 is SVGAGI in the germline V gene. V gave up 4 bases and J gave up 3 bases; unmatched junction bases: 4. The CDR3 has 14 amino acids. In DNA form, the CDR3 reads TGTGCCAGCAGTTTCAACAGGGGAACAGATACGCAGTATTTT. This encodes CASSFNRGTDTQYF.

This sequence joins TRBV15 and TRBJ2-7; 7 bases agree with TRBD1. CDR3 length: 14 residues. The J segment lost 2 bases and the V segment lost 5 bases, leaving 6 bases of the junction unmatched. Germline V lookup: CDR1 LNHNV, CDR2 YYDKDF (reference sequence). The CDR3 reads CATSLDRLTYEQYF. The CDR3, as DNA: TGTGCCACCAGCCTGGACAGGTTGACCTACGAGCAGTACTTC.

The V and J genes are TRBV10-2 and TRBJ1-1, with 8 bases aligning to TRBD1. Per germline, CDR1 WSHSY and CDR2 SAAADI. There are 11 residues in the CDR3. Trimming took 6 bases from V and 10 from J; bases not matched to a gene: 4. CDR3 protein: CASSVGQGAFF. The CDR3 DNA reads TGCGCCAGCAGCGTAGGACAGGGAGCTTTCTTT.

The genes are TRBV5-8 and TRBJ2-2; 7 nucleotides match TRBD2. Germline V gene lookup returns CDR1 SGHTS and CDR2 YDEGEE. The CDR3 is made up of 16 amino acids. With V trimmed by 0 bases and J by 3 bases, 5 bases remained unmatched. CDR3 DNA: TGTGCCAGCAGCTTGGGACGTAGCGGGTACACCGGGGAGCTGTTTTTT. It specifies CASSLGRSGYTGELFF.

This chain joins TRBV27 and TRBJ2-3, with TRBD2 identical over 7 bases. The V segment lost 0 bases and the J segment 0 bases; nucleotides outside the gene matches: 6. The CDR3 is made up of 17 amino acids. Germline V gives CDR1 MNHEY, CDR2 SMNVEV (reference sequence). In DNA, the CDR3 is TGTGCCAGCAGTTTATCAGTCCTGGGGGGGAGCACAGATACGCAGTATTTT. Its protein is CASSLSVLGGSTDTQYF.

The chain uses TRBV15 and TRBJ2-1; D is uncertain. Deletions cut 2 bases from V and 9 bases from J, with 11 bases between. Germline values: CDR1 LNHNV, CDR2 YYDKDF (reference sequence). This CDR3 contains 13 residues. CDR3: CATSRPMPGEQFF. CDR3 nucleotide sequence: TGTGCCACCAGCAGACCTATGCCGGGTGAGCAGTTCTTC.

The chain employs TRBV27 and TRBJ2-1; 7 bases match TRBD2. The CDR3 length is 14 residues. Looked up from germline, CDR1 is MNHEY and CDR2 is SMNVEV (reference sequence). J gave up 3 bases and V 7 bases, and 6 bases lay outside the gene matches. The CDR3 DNA sequence: TGTGCCAGCACCCCCGGGACTAACTACAATGAGCAGTTCTTC. It encodes CASTPGTNYNEQFF.